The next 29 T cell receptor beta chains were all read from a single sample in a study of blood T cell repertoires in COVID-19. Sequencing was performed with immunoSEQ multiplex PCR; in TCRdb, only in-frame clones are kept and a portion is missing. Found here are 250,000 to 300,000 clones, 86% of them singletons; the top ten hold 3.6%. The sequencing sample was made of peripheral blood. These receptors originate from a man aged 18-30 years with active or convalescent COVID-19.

CDR3 in amino acids: CASMGGALYTF. The CDR3 nucleotides are TGTGCCAGCATGGGGGGGGCTCTCTACACCTTC. This sequence joins TRBV2 and TRBJ1-2; possibly TRBD1 for D (6 bases). CDR3 length: 11 amino acids. The germline V gene encodes CDR1 SNHLY and CDR2 FYNNEI. V was shortened by 7 bases and J by 10 bases, with 13 bases between the two germline ends.

CDR3 sequence (DNA): TGTGCCAGCAGCTTGCGGCGGGACGAGCAGTACTTC. Its protein product is CASSLRRDEQYF. This chain links TRBV5-6 with TRBJ2-7, with D maybe TRBD2 (5 bases). The V end was cut by 1 base, the J end by 5 bases, with 7 bases between. The CDR3 is 12 residues long. The germline gives CDR1 SGHDT, CDR2 YYEEEE.

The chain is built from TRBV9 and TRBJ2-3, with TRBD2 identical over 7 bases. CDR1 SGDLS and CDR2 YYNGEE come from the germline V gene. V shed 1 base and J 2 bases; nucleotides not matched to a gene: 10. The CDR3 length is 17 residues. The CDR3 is CASSVSLSGAVTDTQYF. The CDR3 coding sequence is TGTGCCAGCAGCGTATCTCTAAGCGGGGCTGTCACAGATACGCAGTATTTT.

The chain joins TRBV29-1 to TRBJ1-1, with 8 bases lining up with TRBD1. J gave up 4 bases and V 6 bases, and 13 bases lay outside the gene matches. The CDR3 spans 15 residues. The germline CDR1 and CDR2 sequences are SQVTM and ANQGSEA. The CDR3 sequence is CSVTTRTGSPTEAFF. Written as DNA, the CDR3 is TGCAGCGTCACCACCCGGACAGGGTCTCCCACTGAAGCTTTCTTT. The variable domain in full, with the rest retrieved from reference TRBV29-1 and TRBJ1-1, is SAVISQKPSRDICQRGTSLTIQCQVDSQVTMMFWYRQQPGQSLTLIATANQGSEATYESGFVIDKFPISRPNLTFSTLTVSNMSPEDSSIYLCSVTTRTGSPTEAFFGQGTRLTVV.

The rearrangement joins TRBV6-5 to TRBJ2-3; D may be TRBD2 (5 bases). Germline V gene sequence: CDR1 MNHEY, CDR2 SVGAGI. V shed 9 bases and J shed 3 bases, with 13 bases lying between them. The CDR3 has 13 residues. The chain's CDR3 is CASRGWGTDTQYF. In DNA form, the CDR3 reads TGTGCCAGTAGAGGGTGGGGTACAGATACGCAGTATTTT.

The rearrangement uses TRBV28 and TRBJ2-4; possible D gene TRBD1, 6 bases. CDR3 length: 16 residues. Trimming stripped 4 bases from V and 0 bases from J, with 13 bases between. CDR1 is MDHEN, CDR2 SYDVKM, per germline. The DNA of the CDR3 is TGTGCCAGCAGTTCTGGGGGCCGCTTAGCCAAAAACATTCAGTACTTC. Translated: CASSSGGRLAKNIQYF.

The chain's CDR3 is CASSQDGGTRSADTQYF. CDR3 nucleotide sequence: TGCGCCAGCAGCCAAGATGGGGGGACTAGATCCGCAGATACGCAGTATTTT. This chain uses TRBV4-3 with TRBJ2-3; 8 bases match TRBD2. Germline CDR1 reads LGHNA; CDR2 reads YSLEER. V lost 0 bases, J lost 4 bases, and 9 bases stayed unmatched. The CDR3 sequence is 17 residues long.

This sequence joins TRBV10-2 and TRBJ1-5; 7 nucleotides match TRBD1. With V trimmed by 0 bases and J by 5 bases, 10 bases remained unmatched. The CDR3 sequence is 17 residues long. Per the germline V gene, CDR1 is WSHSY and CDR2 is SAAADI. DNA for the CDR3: TGCGCCAGCAGTGAGTCCTGGGGCCGACAGGGCTATCAGCCCCAGCATTTT. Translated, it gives CASSESWGRQGYQPQHF.

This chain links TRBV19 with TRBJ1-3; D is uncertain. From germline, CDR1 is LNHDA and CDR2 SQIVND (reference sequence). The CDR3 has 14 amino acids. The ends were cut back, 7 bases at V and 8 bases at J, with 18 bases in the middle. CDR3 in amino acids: CASTDREFGYTIYF. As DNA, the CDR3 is TGTGCCAGTACCGATCGGGAGTTCGGATACACCATATATTTT.

CDR3 nucleotides: TGCGCCAGCAGCTTGGGACAGCCTCAAGAGACCCAGTACTTC. Residues: CASSLGQPQETQYF. This rearrangement joins TRBV5-1 to TRBJ2-5; TRBD1 might be the D (5 bases). Trimming removed 0 bases from V and 2 bases from J, with 8 bases in between. CDR1 and CDR2 (germline): SGHRS, YFSETQ. CDR3 length: 14 residues.

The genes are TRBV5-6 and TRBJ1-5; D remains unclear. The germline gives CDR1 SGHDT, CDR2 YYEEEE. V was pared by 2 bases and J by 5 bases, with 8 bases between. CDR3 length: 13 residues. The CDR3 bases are TGTGCCAGCAGCTTCGGGGTGGATCAGCCCCAGCATTTT. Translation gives CASSFGVDQPQHF.

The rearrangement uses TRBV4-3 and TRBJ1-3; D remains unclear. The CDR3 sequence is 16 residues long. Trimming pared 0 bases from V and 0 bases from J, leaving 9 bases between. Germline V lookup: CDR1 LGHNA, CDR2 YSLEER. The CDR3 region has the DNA TGCGCCAGCAGCCAAGATGGAGTAGACTCTGGAAACACCATATATTTT. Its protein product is CASSQDGVDSGNTIYF.

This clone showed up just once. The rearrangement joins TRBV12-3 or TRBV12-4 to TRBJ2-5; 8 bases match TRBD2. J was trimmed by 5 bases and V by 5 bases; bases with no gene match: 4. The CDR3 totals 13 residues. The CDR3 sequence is CASSAGGAETQYF. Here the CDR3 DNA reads TGTGCCAGCAGTGCCGGGGGGGCCGAGACCCAGTACTTC.

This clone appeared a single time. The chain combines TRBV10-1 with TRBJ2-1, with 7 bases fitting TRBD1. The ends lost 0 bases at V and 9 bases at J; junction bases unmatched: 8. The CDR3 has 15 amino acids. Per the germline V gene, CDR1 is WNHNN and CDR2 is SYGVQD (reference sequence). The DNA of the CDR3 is TGCGCCAGCAGTGAGTCGGCGACAGGGTATCCTGAGCAGTTCTTC. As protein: CASSESATGYPEQFF.

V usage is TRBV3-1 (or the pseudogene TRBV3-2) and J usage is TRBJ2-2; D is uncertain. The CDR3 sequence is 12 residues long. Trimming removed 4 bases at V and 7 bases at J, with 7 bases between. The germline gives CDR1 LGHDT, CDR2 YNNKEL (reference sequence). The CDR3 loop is CASSRGDGELFF. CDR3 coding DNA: TGTGCCAGCAGCCGCGGCGACGGGGAGCTGTTTTTT.

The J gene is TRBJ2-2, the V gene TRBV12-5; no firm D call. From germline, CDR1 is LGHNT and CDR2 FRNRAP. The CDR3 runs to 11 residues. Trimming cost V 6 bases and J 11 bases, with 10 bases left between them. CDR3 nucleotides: TGTGCTAGTGGCCTGAACTTAGAGCTGTTTTTT. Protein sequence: CASGLNLELFF.

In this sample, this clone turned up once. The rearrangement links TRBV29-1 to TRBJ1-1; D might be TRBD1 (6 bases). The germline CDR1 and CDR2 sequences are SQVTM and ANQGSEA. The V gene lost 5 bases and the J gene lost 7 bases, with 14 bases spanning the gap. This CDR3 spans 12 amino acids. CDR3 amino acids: CSVLTGPGEAFF. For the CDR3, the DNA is TGCAGCGTTCTTACAGGGCCGGGTGAAGCTTTCTTT.

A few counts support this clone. The CDR3 DNA sequence: TGTGCCTCGACAGGGAACGGAAACACCATATATTTT. This codes for CASTGNGNTIYF. The chain uses TRBV10-3 and TRBJ1-3, with 7 bases lining up with TRBD1. The CDR3 is 12 residues long. With 11 bases clipped from V and 4 bases from J, the junction kept 5 bases outside the gene matches. Germline-derived CDR1 and CDR2 are ENHRY and SYGVKD.

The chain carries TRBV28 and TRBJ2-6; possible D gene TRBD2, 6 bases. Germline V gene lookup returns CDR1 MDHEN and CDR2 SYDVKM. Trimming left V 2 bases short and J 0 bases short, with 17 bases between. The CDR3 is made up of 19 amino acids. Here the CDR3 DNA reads TGTGCCAGCAGTTTACCCTTCTGGGCGGGGACCTCTGGGGCCAACGTCCTGACTTTC. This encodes CASSLPFWAGTSGANVLTF.

Written as DNA, the CDR3 is TGTGCCAGCATACAGGGAATAAATGAAAAACTGTTTTTT. The encoded protein is CASIQGINEKLFF. The V and J genes are TRBV28 and TRBJ1-4, with D perhaps TRBD1 (6 bases). This CDR3 has 13 residues. The V gene's germline CDR1 is MDHEN and CDR2 SYDVKM. The V end was cut by 7 bases, the J end by 5 bases, with 11 bases between.

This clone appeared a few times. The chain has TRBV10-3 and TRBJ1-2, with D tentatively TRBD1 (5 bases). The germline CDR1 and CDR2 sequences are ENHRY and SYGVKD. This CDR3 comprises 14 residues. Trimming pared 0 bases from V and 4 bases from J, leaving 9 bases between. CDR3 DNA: TGTGCCATCAGTGAGTCTGGGGGGAGCTATGGCTACACCTTC. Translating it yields CAISESGGSYGYTF.

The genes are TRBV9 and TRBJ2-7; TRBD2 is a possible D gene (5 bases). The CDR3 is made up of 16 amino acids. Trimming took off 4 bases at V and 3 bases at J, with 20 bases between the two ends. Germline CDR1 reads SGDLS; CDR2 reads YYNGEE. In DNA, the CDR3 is TGTGCCAGCAGCTCCGACATGGACTCGGGGAGCTACGAGCAGTACTTC. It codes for CASSSDMDSGSYEQYF.

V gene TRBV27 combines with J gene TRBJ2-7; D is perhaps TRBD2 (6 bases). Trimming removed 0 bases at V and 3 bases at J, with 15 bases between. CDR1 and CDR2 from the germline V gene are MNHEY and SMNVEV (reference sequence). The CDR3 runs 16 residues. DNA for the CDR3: TGTGCCAGCAGTTTATCGGGGCGGGGAGATTTCTACGAGCAGTACTTC. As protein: CASSLSGRGDFYEQYF.

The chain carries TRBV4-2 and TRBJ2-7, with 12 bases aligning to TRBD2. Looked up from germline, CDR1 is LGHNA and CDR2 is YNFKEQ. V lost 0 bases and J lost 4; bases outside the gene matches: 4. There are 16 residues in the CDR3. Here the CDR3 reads CASSQELTSGSYEQYF. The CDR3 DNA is TGTGCCAGCAGCCAAGAACTGACTAGCGGGAGTTACGAGCAGTACTTC.

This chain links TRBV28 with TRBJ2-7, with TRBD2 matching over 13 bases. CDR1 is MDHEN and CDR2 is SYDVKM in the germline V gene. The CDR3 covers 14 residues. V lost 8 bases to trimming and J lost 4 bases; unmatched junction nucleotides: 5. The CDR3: CASAGTSGVYEQYF. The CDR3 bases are TGTGCCAGCGCAGGGACTAGCGGGGTGTACGAGCAGTACTTC.

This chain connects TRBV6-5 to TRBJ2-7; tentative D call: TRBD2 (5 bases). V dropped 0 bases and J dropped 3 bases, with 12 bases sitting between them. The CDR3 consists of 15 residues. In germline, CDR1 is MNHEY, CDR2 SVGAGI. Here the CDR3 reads CASSYSILEGYEQYF. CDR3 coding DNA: TGTGCCAGCAGTTACTCGATACTAGAGGGCTACGAGCAGTACTTC.

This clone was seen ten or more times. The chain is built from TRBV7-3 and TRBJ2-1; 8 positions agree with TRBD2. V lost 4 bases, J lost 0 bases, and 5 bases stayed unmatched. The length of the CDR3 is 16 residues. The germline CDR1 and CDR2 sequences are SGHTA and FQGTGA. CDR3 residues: CASSSVAGSSYNEQFF. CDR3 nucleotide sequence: TGTGCCAGCAGCTCGGTAGCGGGGAGCTCCTACAATGAGCAGTTCTTC.

Here the CDR3 DNA reads TGTGCCAGCAGCCTACGGGACAGTTATTCACCCCTCCACTTT. This codes for CASSLRDSYSPLHF. The chain recombines TRBV5-4 with TRBJ1-6; 7 nucleotides match TRBD1. The germline gives CDR1 SGHNT, CDR2 YYREEE (reference sequence). The CDR3 is 14 amino acids. Losses at the gene ends were 4 bases for V and 8 bases for J; bases not matched to a gene: 6.

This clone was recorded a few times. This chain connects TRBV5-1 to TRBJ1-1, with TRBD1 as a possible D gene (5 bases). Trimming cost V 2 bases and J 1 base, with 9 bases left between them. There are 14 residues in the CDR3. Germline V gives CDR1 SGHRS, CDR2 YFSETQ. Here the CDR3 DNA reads TGCGCCAGCAGCTTCGGGACTCGGAACACTGAAGCTTTCTTT. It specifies CASSFGTRNTEAFF.